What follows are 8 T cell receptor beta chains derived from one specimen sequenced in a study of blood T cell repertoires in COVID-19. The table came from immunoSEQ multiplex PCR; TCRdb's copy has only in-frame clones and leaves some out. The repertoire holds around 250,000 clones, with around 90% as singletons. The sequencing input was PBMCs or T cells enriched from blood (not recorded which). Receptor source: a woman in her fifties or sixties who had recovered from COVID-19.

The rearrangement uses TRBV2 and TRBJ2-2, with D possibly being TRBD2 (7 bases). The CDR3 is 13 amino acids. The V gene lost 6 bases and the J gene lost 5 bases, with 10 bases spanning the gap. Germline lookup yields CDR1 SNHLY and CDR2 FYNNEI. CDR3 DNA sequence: TGTGCCAGCAGAGGGAGGGGGACCGGGGAGCTGTTTTTT. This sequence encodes CASRGRGTGELFF.

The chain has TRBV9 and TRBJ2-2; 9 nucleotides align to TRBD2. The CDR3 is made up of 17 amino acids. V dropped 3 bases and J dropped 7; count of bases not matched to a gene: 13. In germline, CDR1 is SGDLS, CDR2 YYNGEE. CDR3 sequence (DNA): TGTGCCAGCAGCGCTCTCCATAGCGGGAGAGTGGGCGGGGAGCTGTTTTTT. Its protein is CASSALHSGRVGGELFF.

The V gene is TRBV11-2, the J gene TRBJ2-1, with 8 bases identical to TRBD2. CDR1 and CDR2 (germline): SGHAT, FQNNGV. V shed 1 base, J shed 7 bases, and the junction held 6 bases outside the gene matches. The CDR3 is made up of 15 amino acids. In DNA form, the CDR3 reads TGTGCCAGCAGCTTAGTTGCGGGAGGATGGAATGAGCAGTTCTTC. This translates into CASSLVAGGWNEQFF.

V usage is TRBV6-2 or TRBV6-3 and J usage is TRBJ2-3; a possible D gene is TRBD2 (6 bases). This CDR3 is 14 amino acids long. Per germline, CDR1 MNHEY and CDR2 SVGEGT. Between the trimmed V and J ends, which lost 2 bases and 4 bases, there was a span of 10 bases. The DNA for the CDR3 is TGTGCCAGCAGTTACGCGGAGGGTCCAGATACGCAGTATTTT. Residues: CASSYAEGPDTQYF.

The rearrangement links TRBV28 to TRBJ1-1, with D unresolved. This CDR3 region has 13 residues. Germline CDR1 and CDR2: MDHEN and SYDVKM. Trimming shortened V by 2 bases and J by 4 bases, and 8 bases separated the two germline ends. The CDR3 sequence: CASSLLGGTEAFF. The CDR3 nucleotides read TGTGCCAGCAGTTTACTCGGAGGCACTGAAGCTTTCTTT.

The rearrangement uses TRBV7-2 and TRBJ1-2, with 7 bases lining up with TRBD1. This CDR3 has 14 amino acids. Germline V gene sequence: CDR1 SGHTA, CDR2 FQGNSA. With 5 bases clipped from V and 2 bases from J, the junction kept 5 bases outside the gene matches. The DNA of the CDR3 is TGTGCCAGCAGCCCTGGGACAGTCAACTATGGCTACACCTTC. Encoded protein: CASSPGTVNYGYTF.

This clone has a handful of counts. The CDR3 loop is CASSLTPGTSGSFTGELFF. DNA for the CDR3: TGTGCCAGCAGTCTCACGCCGGGGACTAGCGGGAGCTTTACCGGGGAGCTGTTTTTT. The chain carries TRBV6-2 or TRBV6-3 and TRBJ2-2, with TRBD2 matching 14 bases. This CDR3 has 19 amino acids. Looked up from germline, CDR1 is MNHEY and CDR2 is SVGEGT. Germline trimming cut 5 bases from V and 5 bases from J; bases unmatched to any gene: 13.

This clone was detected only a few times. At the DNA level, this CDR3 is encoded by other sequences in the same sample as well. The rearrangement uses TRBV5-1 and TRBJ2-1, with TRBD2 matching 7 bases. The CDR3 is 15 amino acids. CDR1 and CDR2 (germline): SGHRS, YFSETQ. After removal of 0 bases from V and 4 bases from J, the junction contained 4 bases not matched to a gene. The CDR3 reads CASSLEQRGYNEQFF. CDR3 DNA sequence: TGCGCCAGCAGCTTGGAACAGCGGGGATACAATGAGCAGTTCTTC.